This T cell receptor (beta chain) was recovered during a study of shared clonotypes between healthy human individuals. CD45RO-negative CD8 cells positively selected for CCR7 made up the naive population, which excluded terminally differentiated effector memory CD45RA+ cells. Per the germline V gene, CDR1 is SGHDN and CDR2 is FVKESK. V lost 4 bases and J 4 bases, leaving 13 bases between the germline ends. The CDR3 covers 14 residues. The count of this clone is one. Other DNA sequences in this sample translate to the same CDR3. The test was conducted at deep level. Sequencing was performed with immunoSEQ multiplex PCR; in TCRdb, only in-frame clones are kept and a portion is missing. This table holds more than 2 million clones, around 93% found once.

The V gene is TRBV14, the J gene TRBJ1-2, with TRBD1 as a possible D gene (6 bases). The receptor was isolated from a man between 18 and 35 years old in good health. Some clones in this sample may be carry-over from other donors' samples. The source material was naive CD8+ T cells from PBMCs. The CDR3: CASSLRGAVYGYTF. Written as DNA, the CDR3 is TGTGCCAGCAGCCTCAGGGGCGCGGTCTATGGCTACACCTTC. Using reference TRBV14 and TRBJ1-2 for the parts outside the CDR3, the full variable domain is EAGVTQFPSHSVIEKGQTVTLRCDPISGHDNLYWYRRVMGKEIKFLLHFVKESKQDESGMPNNRFLAERTGGTYSTLKVQPAELEDSGVYFCASSLRGAVYGYTFGSGTRLTVV.